This T cell receptor beta chain appears in the sequencing data of a study of T-cell memory formation after mild COVID-19. Looking at the study overall: TCR clusters largely stayed donor specific. Study-wide findings and caveats: Clones that contracted from day 15 to 85 were balanced CD4/CD8, while later expanders leaned CD4+.

TCRdb redid the calling of the 5' RACE reads with MiXCR, one entry per CDR3 protein. The sample has about 110,000 distinct CDR3 sequences; 15% to 20% are singletons. This CDR3 is built from 14 residues. V was shortened by 4 bases and J by 1 base, with 12 bases between the two germline ends. Germline loops: CDR1 SQVTM, CDR2 ANQGSEA. This clonotype was counted a few times. Its antigen is still unknown. The receptor comes from a man aged 18 to 29 who had mild COVID-19 (a few samples of this study predate the infection). Cell type and time point are not known. J is TRBJ2-3 and V is TRBV29-1; TRBD1 might be the D (5 bases). The specimen was PBMCs or a T cell subset sorted from them (not recorded which). CDR3 sequence: CSVVRGPGTDTQYF. The CDR3 DNA is TGCAGCGTTGTTAGGGGCCCCGGCACAGATACGCAGTATTTT.